This paragraph reports one T cell receptor (beta chain). Antigen unknown. Primers used in a second PCR of about 6 to 11 cycles were a sample-barcoded 5' primer and a J-beta primer mix. TCRdb reanalysed the 5' RACE reads using MiXCR and keeps one entry per CDR3 protein. The sample has about 1.4 million distinct CDR3 sequences, almost 60% seen once. This sample was taken from a study of blood T cells in healthy people across ages. Findings and limits, study-wide: A roughly linear age-dependent decrease characterized TCR beta diversity per million T cells.

From germline, CDR1 is DFQATT and CDR2 SNEGSKA (reference sequence). The CDR3 length is 13 residues. Trimming left V 3 bases short and J 3 bases short, with 12 bases between. The authors drew ten milliliters of peripheral blood from each donor. RNA extraction gave at least 5 micrograms of total RNA per sample. This TCR came from a man aged 18 to 29 in good health. Sequencing used blood. The chain couples TRBV20-1 to TRBJ2-7, with D tentatively TRBD2 (6 bases). The CDR3 region is CSARRRGFYEQYF. The CDR3 DNA follows: TGCAGTGCTAGGCGGAGGGGATTCTACGAGCAGTACTTC.